This TCR beta chain was sequenced in a study of shared T cell receptors in the human thymus. Sequenced by immunoSEQ multiplex PCR; TCRdb stores in-frame clones only, minus some. This table has hundreds of thousands of clones, approximately 89% appearing once. This sample was shared with a second study, whose subject was human thymus T cells. That study adds: From resections taken during corrective heart surgery, the thymus tissue was obtained.

Sequencing was performed on thymocytes. The origin of this receptor is a boy younger than two with a congenital heart defect.

DNA for the CDR3: TGTGCCAGCAGCTTCGCAGGGACAGGAGGGCCTGAAGCTTTCTTT. Its protein is CASSFAGTGGPEAFF. V usage is TRBV7-2 and J usage is TRBJ1-1; 8 nucleotides agree with TRBD1. CDR3 size: 15 residues. V lost 3 bases to trimming and J lost 6 bases; unmatched junction nucleotides: 9. Germline CDR1 is SGHTA and CDR2 is FQGNSA. Drawing the rest from reference TRBV7-2 and TRBJ1-1, the complete variable domain is GAGVSQSPSNKVTEKGKDVELRCDPISGHTALYWYRQSLGQGLEFLIYFQGNSAPDKSGLPSDRFSAERTGGSVSTLTIQRTQQEDSAVYLCASSFAGTGGPEAFFGQGTRLTVV.